This T cell receptor (beta chain) originates from a study of blood T cell repertoires in COVID-19. The overall study: Some COVID-19 samples were acute and others convalescent; all came from the United States, Italy and Spain. PBMCs, B-cell-depleted T cells, or T cells were the source of the cDNA or gDNA that made up the material.

As originally analysed: Estimation of nucleated cell counts relied on the amplification of reference gene primers. Sequencing used immunoSEQ multiplex PCR; TCRdb keeps in-frame clones, though not all of them. Clonal size and the V and J genes are those of that table, whereas D and trimming came from the DNA. Counted here are just over 95,000 clones, around 80% occurring once; the ten biggest clones make up around 19%. Germline assignment: CDR1 SGHTA and CDR2 FQGNSA. The V end lost 2 bases, the J end lost 2 bases, and 16 bases lay between the germline ends. The length of the CDR3 is 17 residues. The specimen sequenced was peripheral blood. The genes are TRBV7-2 and TRBJ1-5; D might be TRBD1 (5 bases). This sequence was found in an older man with acute or convalescent COVID-19. The CDR3 DNA reads as TGTGCCAGCAGCTTATTTACAGGTTGGAAGGGCAATCAGCCCCAGCATTTT. Protein: CASSLFTGWKGNQPQHF. The full variable domain, with the rest looked up from reference TRBV7-2 and TRBJ1-5, is GAGVSQSPSNKVTEKGKDVELRCDPISGHTALYWYRQSLGQGLEFLIYFQGNSAPDKSGLPSDRFSAERTGGSVSTLTIQRTQQEDSAVYLCASSLFTGWKGNQPQHFGDGTRLSIL.